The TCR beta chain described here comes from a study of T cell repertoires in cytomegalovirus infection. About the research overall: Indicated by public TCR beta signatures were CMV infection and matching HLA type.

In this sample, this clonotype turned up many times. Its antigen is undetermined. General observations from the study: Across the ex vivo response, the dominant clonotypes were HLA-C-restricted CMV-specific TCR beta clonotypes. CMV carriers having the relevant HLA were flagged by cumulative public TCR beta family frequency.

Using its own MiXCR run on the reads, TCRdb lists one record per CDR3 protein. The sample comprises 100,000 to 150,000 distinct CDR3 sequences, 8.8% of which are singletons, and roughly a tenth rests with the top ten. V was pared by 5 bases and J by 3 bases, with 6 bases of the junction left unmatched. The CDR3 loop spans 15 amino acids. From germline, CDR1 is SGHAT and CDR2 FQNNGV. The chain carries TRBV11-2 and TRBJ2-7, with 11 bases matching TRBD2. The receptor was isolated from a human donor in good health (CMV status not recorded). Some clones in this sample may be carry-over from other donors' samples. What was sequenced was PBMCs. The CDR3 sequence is CASSQTSGGLYEQYF. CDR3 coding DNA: TGTGCCAGCAGCCAAACTAGCGGGGGCCTCTACGAGCAGTACTTC.